These 7 T cell receptor beta chains originate from one sample sequenced in a study of metastatic and nonmetastatic thyroid tumors. No treatment of any kind had been given to any patient before thyroid surgery. With MiXCR, TCRdb called clones anew from the PCR reads. Seen here are tens of thousands of clones, roughly 17% observed once, and the top ten hold nearly 3.5%. Material for sequencing was blood. The receptor set was obtained from a female donor with papillary thyroid cancer or a benign thyroid nodule (not recorded which). Some clones in this sample may be carry-over from other donors' samples.

About this clone itself: The same CDR3 can be traced to other DNA sequences in this sample. The gene calls are TRBV20-1 and TRBJ1-5, with D perhaps matching TRBD1 (6 bases). This CDR3 is 13 amino acids long. Germline V gene data show CDR1 as DFQATT and CDR2 as SNEGSKA (reference sequence). Deletions cut 6 bases from V and 6 bases from J, with 15 bases between. The CDR3, as DNA: TGCAGTGCAAAAGCGGGGGCGGGTCAGCCCCAGCATTTT. Protein product: CSAKAGAGQPQHF.

This clone came up many times. This chain joins TRBV9 and TRBJ2-7; the D is unclear. V was cut by 0 bases and J by 2 bases, with 6 bases left in between. The CDR3 length is 13 residues. Germline assignment: CDR1 SGDLS and CDR2 YYNGEE. The chain's CDR3 is CASSVGPAYEQYF. The CDR3 nucleotides read TGTGCCAGCAGCGTAGGTCCCGCCTACGAGCAGTACTTC.

This clone was seen repeatedly, ten times or more. Other nucleotide sequences from this sample produce the same CDR3. This sequence joins TRBV24-1 and TRBJ2-2; D unclear. The CDR3 sequence is 14 residues long. The V end lost 0 bases, the J end lost 3 bases, and 4 bases lay between the germline ends. CDR1 is KGHDR, CDR2 SFDVKD, per germline. The chain's CDR3 is CATSDLLDTGELFF. CDR3 coding DNA: TGTGCCACCAGTGATTTGCTAGACACCGGGGAGCTGTTTTTT.

This clone was seen ten or more times. This sequence joins TRBV7-9 and TRBJ2-7; D is uncertain. This CDR3 has 14 residues. Germline V gene data show CDR1 as SEHNR and CDR2 as FQNEAQ (reference sequence). V lost 1 base to trimming and J lost 2 bases, with 9 bases between them. The CDR3 here is CASSLDLGTYEQYF. CDR3 sequence (DNA): TGTGCCAGCAGCTTAGATTTAGGTACCTACGAGCAGTACTTC. Combining the CDR3 with reference TRBV7-9 and TRBJ2-7 gives the whole variable domain DTGVSQNPRHKITKRGQNVTFRCDPISEHNRLYWYRQTLGQGPEFLTYFQNEAQLEKSRLLSDRFSAERPKGSFSTLEIQRTEQGDSAMYLCASSLDLGTYEQYFGPGTRLTVT.

Within the sample, this clone is medium-sized. The rearrangement joins TRBV13 to TRBJ2-7, with a possible D match to TRBD1 (5 bases). The CDR3 totals 14 residues. Trimming removed 6 bases at V and 0 bases at J, with 12 bases between. CDR1 and CDR2 (germline): PRHDT, FYEKMQ (reference sequence). The CDR3 loop is CASSRGTSSYEQYF. CDR3 nucleotides: TGTGCCAGCAGTAGGGGCACCAGCTCCTACGAGCAGTACTTC.

This clone was seen at least ten times. V and J are TRBV20-1 and TRBJ2-1; 9 nucleotides align to TRBD1. Germline V CDR1 and CDR2: DFQATT, SNEGSKA (reference sequence). V dropped 5 bases and J dropped 4; count of bases not matched to a gene: 6. The CDR3 length is 14 residues. CDR3 amino acids: CSAQRDRAYNEQFF. The CDR3 DNA is TGCAGTGCTCAACGGGACAGGGCTTACAATGAGCAGTTCTTC.

Ten or more counts support this clone. This chain links TRBV28 with TRBJ1-1, with D unresolved. The CDR3 loop spans 15 amino acids. Germline V gene sequence: CDR1 MDHEN, CDR2 SYDVKM. Trimming pared 1 base from V and 2 bases from J, leaving 11 bases between. CDR3 sequence (DNA): TGTGCCAGCAGTTTATTCGCCAGGTCCAACACTGAAGCTTTCTTT. This sequence encodes CASSLFARSNTEAFF.